These T cell receptor beta chains were read from a single sample in a study of tumor-infiltrating lymphocytes in localized non-small cell lung cancer. Data came from immunoSEQ multiplex PCR; TCRdb stores just in-frame clones and leaves some out. The sample lists approximately 17,000 clones; 70% to 80% were seen once. Sequencing was done on a sample of lung tumor tissue. The receptors were sampled from a human donor with non-small cell lung cancer. Both conserved end residues are part of each CDR3. D genes are given only for firm matches. Expanded clones are given a class, and other clones once, few, many or no size at all.

D gene	clone size	J gene	V gene	CDR3 protein	CDR3 DNA
-	-	TRBJ1-1	TRBV7-9	CASSLDLAGRGAFF	TGTGCCAGCAGCTTAGATCTAGCGGGGAGAGGAGCTTTCTTT
-	medium-sized	TRBJ1-2	TRBV5-5	CASSHRQTAGTF	TGTGCCAGCAGCCACCGACAGACCGCGGGCACCTTC
TRBD2	-	TRBJ2-1	TRBV4-2	CASSLRGLAGPHEQFF	TGTGCCAGCAGTCTCCGAGGGCTAGCGGGCCCCCATGAGCAGTTCTTC
-	-	TRBJ2-3	TRBV9	CASGRDISTDTQYF	TGTGCCAGCGGGCGAGACATTAGCACAGATACGCAGTATTTT
-	-	TRBJ1-3	TRBV7-2	CASRGNLNTIYF	TGTGCCAGCAGGGGGAATTTAAACACCATATATTTT
TRBD1	-	TRBJ1-1	TRBV5-4	CASSSGTGRMGTEAFF	TGTGCCAGCAGCTCCGGGACAGGGAGGATGGGCACTGAAGCTTTCTTT
TRBD2	-	TRBJ2-2	TRBV29-1	CSVGTSGSGELFF	TGCAGCGTTGGGACTAGCGGGAGCGGGGAGCTGTTTTTT
TRBD1	-	TRBJ1-2	TRBV2	CASSIQGGGYGYTF	TGTGCCAGCAGTATACAGGGGGGCGGCTATGGCTACACCTTC
-	few	TRBJ2-5	TRBV30	CAWRSQETQYF	TGTGCCTGGAGATCCCAAGAGACCCAGTACTTC
TRBD1	medium-sized	TRBJ2-5	TRBV4-1	CASTPSKGADQETQYF	TGCGCCAGCACCCCGTCGAAGGGGGCGGACCAAGAGACCCAGTACTTC
TRBD1	-	TRBJ2-7	TRBV5-6	CASSPQQGETYEQYF	TGTGCCAGCAGCCCCCAACAGGGGGAGACCTACGAGCAGTACTTC
-	-	TRBJ2-6	TRBV4-2	CASSQAQGSGANVLTF	TGTGCCAGCAGCCAAGCTCAGGGCTCTGGGGCCAACGTCCTGACTTTC
-	-	TRBJ1-1	TRBV4-1	CASRYQDQDTEAFF	TGCGCCAGCAGATACCAGGACCAGGACACTGAAGCTTTCTTT
-	-	TRBJ2-7	TRBV9	CASSVRAAGSYEQYF	TGTGCCAGCAGCGTCCGAGCGGCCGGCTCCTACGAGCAGTACTTC
-	-	TRBJ2-7	TRBV11-2	CASSSNSLYEQYF	TGTGCCAGCAGCTCTAACAGTCTTTACGAGCAGTACTTC
-	-	TRBJ2-3	TRBV5-5	CASSLTGQRGDTQYF	TGTGCCAGCAGCCTGACAGGCCAGCGGGGAGATACGCAGTATTTT
TRBD1	-	TRBJ2-7	TRBV18	CASSPRSGGYEQYF	TGTGCCAGCTCACCACGATCAGGGGGCTACGAGCAGTACTTC